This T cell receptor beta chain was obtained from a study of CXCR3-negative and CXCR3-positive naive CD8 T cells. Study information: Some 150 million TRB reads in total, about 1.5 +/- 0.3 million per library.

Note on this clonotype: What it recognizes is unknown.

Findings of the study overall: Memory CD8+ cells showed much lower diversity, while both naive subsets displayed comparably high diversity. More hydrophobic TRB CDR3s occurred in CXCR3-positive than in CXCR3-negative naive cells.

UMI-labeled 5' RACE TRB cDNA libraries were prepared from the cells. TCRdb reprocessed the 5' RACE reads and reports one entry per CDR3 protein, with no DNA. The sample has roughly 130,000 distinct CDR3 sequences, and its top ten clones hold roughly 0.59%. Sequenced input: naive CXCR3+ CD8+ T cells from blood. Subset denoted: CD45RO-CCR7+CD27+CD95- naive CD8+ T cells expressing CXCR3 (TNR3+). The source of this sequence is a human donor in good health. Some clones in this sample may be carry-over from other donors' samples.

The CDR3 reads CASSSPQRDPTDTQYF. J is TRBJ2-3 and V is TRBV28; TCRdb's assignment of TRBD2 cannot be checked, as there is no DNA. Looked up from germline, CDR1 is MDHEN and CDR2 is SYDVKM. The CDR3 is 16 amino acids.